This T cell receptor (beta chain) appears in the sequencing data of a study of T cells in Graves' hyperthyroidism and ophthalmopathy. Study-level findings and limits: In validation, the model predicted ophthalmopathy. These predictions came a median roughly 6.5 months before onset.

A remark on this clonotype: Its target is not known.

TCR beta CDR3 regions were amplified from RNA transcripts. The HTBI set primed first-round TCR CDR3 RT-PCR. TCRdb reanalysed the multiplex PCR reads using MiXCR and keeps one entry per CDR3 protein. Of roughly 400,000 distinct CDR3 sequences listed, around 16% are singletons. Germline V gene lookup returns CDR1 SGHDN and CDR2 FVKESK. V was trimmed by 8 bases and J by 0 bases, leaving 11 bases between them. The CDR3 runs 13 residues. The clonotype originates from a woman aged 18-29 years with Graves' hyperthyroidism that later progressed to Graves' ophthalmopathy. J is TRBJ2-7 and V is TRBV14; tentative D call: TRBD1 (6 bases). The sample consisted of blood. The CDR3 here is CASGEGVSYEQYF. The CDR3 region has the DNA TGTGCCAGCGGCGAGGGGGTCTCCTACGAGCAGTACTTC.